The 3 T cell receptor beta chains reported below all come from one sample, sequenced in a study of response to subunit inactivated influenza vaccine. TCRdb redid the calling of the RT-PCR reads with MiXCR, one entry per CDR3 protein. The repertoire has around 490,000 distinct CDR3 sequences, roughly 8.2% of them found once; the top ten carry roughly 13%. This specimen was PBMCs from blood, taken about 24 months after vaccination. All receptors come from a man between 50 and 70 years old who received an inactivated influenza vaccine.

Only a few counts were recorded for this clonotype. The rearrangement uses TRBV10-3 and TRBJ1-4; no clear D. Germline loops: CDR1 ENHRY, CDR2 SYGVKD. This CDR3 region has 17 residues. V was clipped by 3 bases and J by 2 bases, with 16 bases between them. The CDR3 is CAISDPRGVATNEKLFF. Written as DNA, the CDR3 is TGTGCCATCAGTGATCCGCGGGGTGTTGCTACTAATGAAAAACTGTTTTTT.

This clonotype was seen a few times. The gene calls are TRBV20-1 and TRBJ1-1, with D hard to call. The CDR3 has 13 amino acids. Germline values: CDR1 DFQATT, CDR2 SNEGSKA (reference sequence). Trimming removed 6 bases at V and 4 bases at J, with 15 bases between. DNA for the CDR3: TGCAGTGCCCAACCCCCCGGAGGCACTGAAGCTTTCTTT. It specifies CSAQPPGGTEAFF.

CDR3 bases: TGCAGTGCTAGCACCGCCTACTCCTACAATGAGCAGTTCTTC. Translated: CSASTAYSYNEQFF. This rearrangement joins TRBV20-1 to TRBJ2-1; unclear D gene. Trimming stripped 3 bases from V and 0 bases from J, with 9 bases between. Germline V gene sequence: CDR1 DFQATT, CDR2 SNEGSKA (reference sequence). The CDR3 has 14 amino acids.